A selection of T cell receptor beta chains follows, all from one sample in a study of T cell responses to AZD1222 COVID-19 vaccine. The data were produced by immunoSEQ multiplex PCR, yet TCRdb's version contains in-frame clones alone and is incomplete. The sample includes approximately 83,000 clones, 75% to 95% of them seen just once. The input for sequencing was peripheral blood, taken on day 0 of MenACWY control vaccination. These TCRs come from an adult in good health. Both conserved end residues are part of each CDR3. Each record gives: J gene, D gene, clone size, V gene, CDR3 protein, CDR3 DNA. D genes are given only for firm matches. Only some rows state a clone size, as once, few, many or a class for expanded clones.

TRBJ2-1 | . | once | TRBV12-2 | CASRLYGGEQFF | TGTGCAAGTCGCTTATATGGGGGTGAGCAGTTCTTC
TRBJ2-3 | . | . | TRBV27 | CASSFIGDTQYF | TGTGCCAGCAGTTTTATTGGGGATACGCAGTATTTT
TRBJ2-1 | . | . | TRBV5-1 | CASSLELTDNEQFF | TGCGCCAGCAGCTTGGAACTGACCGACAATGAGCAGTTCTTC
TRBJ2-7 | . | . | TRBV9 | CASSLGEAGNEQYF | TGTGCCAGCAGCCTAGGTGAGGCGGGCAACGAGCAGTACTTC
TRBJ1-6 | . | . | TRBV7-9 | CASSLNNSPLHF | TGTGCCAGCAGCTTGAACAATTCACCCCTCCACTTT
TRBJ2-1 | TRBD2 | . | TRBV14 | CASSQDRAGMREAGNEQFF | TGTGCCAGCAGCCAAGATCGGGCGGGTATGCGGGAGGCGGGCAATGAGCAGTTCTTC
TRBJ1-5 | . | . | TRBV4-1 | CASSQGQFSNQPQHF | TGCGCCAGCAGCCAAGGGCAGTTTAGCAATCAGCCCCAGCATTTT
TRBJ1-4 | . | . | TRBV5-5 | CASSSGPHVTNEKLFF | TGTGCCAGCAGCTCCGGGCCCCACGTCACTAATGAAAAACTGTTTTTT
TRBJ1-6 | TRBD1 | . | TRBV11-2 | CASSLGTGGSPLHF | TGTGCCAGCAGCTTAGGGACAGGGGGTTCACCCCTCCACTTT
TRBJ2-6 | . | . | TRBV28 | CASSLAGANVLTF | TGTGCCAGCAGTTTGGCTGGGGCCAACGTCCTGACTTTC
TRBJ2-1 | . | . | TRBV7-2 | CASSLFDEQFF | TGTGCCAGCAGCCTTTTCGATGAGCAGTTCTTC
TRBJ2-7 | TRBD1 | . | TRBV7-2 | CASSLGDRFYEQYF | TGTGCCAGCAGCTTAGGGGACAGGTTCTACGAGCAGTACTTC
TRBJ1-2 | . | . | TRBV11-2 | CASSSITSGHNYGYTF | TGTGCCAGCAGCTCGATTACCTCTGGCCATAACTATGGCTACACCTTC
TRBJ1-3 | TRBD1 | . | TRBV6-6 | CASSPLAGTGAGNTIYF | TGTGCCAGCAGTCCCCTCGCCGGGACAGGGGCCGGAAACACCATATATTTT
TRBJ2-2 | . | . | TRBV5-4 | CASSSLGELFF | TGTGCCAGCAGCTCCCTCGGGGAGCTGTTTTTT
TRBJ2-2 | . | . | TRBV18 | CASSPYMRPTGELFF | TGTGCCAGCTCACCATACATGAGACCCACCGGGGAGCTGTTTTTT
TRBJ1-5 | TRBD1 | once | TRBV9 | CASSSGGGHQPQHF | TGTGCCAGCAGCTCAGGGGGGGGACACCAGCCCCAGCATTTT
TRBJ2-1 | . | . | TRBV29-1 | CSVGPGNYNEQFF | TGCAGCGTTGGGCCAGGTAACTACAATGAGCAGTTCTTC